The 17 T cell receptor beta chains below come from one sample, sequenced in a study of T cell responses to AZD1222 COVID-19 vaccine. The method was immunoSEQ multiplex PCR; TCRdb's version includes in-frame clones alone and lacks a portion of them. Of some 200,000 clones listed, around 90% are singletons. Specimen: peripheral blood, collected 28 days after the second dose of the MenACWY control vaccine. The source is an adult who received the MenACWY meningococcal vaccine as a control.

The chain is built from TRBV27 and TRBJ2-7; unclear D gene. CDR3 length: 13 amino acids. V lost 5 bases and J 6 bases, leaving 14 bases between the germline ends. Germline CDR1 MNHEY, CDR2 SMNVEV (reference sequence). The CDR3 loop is CASSLDRGSEQYF. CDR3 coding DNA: TGTGCCAGCAGTCTAGATCGAGGATCCGAGCAGTACTTC.

CDR3: CASSFSRGHEQYF. The CDR3, as DNA: TGTGCCAGCAGTTTTTCCAGGGGCCACGAGCAGTACTTC. The gene calls are TRBV12-3 or TRBV12-4 and TRBJ2-7; D is possibly TRBD1 (6 bases). CDR3 size: 13 residues. V was shortened by 3 bases and J by 5 bases, with 11 bases between the two germline ends.

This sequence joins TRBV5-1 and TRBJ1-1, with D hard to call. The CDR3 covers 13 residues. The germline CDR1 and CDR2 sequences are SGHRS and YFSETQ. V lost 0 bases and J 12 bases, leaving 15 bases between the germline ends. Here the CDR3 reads CASSLEGAPGSFF. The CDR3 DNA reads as TGCGCCAGCAGCTTGGAGGGAGCGCCTGGGTCTTTCTTT.

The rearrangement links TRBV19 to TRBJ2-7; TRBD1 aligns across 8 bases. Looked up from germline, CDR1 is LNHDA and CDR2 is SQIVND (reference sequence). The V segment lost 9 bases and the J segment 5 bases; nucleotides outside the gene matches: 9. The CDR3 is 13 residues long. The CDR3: CASLRQGSHEQYF. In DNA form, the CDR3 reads TGTGCCAGCCTACGACAGGGGTCGCACGAGCAGTACTTC.

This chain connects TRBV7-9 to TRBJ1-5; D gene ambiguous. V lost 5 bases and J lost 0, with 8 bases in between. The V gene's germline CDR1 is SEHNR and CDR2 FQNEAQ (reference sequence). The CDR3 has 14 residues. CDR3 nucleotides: TGTGCCAGCAGCCTTCCGGGTAGCAATCAGCCCCAGCATTTT. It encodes CASSLPGSNQPQHF.

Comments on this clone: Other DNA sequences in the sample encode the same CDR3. The CDR3 sequence is CASSFLLNQPQHF. The CDR3 DNA reads TGTGCCAGCAGTTTTTTGCTTAATCAGCCCCAGCATTTT. This rearrangement joins TRBV6-2 or TRBV6-3 to TRBJ1-5; D unresolved. Germline V gives CDR1 MNHEY, CDR2 SVGEGT. V shed 4 bases and J shed 4 bases, with 8 bases lying between them. The CDR3 loop spans 13 amino acids.

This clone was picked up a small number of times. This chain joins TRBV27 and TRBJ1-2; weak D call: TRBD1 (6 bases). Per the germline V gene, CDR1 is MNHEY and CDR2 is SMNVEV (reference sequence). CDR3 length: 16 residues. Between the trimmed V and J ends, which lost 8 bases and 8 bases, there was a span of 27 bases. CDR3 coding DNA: TGTGCCAGCCGGGACTCCGGGACACGAATCCAGAGAGGCTACACCTTC. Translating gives CASRDSGTRIQRGYTF.

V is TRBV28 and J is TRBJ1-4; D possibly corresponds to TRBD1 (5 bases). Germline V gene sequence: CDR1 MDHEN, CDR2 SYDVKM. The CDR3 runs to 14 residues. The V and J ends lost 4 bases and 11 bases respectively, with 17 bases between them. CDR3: CASSSPGRQEKLFF. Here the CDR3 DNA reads TGTGCCAGCAGTTCGCCGGGGCGGCAGGAGAAACTGTTTTTT.

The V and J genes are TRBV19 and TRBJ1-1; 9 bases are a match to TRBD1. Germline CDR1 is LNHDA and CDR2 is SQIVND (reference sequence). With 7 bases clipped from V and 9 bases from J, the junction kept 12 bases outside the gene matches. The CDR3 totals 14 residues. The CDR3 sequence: CASTSGTGRWQAFF. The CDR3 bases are TGTGCCAGTACCTCAGGGACAGGGAGGTGGCAAGCTTTCTTT.

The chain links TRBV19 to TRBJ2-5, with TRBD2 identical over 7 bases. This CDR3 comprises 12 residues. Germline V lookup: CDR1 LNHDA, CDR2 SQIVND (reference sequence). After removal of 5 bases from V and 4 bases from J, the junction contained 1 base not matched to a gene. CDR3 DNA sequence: TGTGCCAGTAGTGGGGGGGGAGAGACCCAGTACTTC. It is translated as CASSGGGETQYF.

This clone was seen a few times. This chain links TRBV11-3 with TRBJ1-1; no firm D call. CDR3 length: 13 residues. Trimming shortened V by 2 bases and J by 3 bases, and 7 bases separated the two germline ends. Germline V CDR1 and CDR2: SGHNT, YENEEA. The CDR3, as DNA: TGTGCCAGCAGCTTATCTACCTACACTGAAGCTTTCTTT. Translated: CASSLSTYTEAFF.

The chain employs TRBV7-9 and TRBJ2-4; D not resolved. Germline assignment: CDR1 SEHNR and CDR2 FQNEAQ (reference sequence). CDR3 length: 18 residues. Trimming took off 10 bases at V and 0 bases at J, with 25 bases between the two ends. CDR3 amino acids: CATSRAHKEVAAKNIQYF. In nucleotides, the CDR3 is TGTGCCACCAGTCGGGCGCACAAAGAAGTAGCAGCCAAAAACATTCAGTACTTC.

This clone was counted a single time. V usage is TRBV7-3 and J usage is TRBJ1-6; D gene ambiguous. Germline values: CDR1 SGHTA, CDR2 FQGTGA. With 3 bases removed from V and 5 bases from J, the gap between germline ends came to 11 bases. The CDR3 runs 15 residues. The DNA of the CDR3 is TGTGCCAGCAGCTTGGGGAGGGTCCATAATTCACCCCTCCACTTT. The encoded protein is CASSLGRVHNSPLHF.

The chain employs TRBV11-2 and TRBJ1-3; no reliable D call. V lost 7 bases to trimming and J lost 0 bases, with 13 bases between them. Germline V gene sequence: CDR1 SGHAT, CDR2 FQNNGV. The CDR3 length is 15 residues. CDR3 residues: CASTARESSGNTIYF. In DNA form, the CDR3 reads TGTGCCAGCACAGCCCGCGAGAGCTCTGGAAACACCATATATTTT. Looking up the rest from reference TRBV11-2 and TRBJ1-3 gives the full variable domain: EAGVAQSPRYKIIEKRQSVAFWCNPISGHATLYWYQQILGQGPKLLIQFQNNGVVDDSQLPKDRFSAERLKGVDSTLKIQPAKLEDSAVYLCASTARESSGNTIYFGEGSWLTVV.

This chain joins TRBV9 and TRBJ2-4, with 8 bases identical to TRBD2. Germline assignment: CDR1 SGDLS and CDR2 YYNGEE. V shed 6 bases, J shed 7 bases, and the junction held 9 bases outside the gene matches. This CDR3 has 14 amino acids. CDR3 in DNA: TGTGCCAGCATGCCGGGACTAGGTGGGAACATTCAGTACTTC. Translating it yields CASMPGLGGNIQYF.

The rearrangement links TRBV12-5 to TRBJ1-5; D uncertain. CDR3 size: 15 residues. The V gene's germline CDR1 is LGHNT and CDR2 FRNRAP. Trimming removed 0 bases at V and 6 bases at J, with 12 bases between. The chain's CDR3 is CASGLVQTDLQPQHF. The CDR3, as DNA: TGTGCTAGTGGTTTGGTACAGACGGACCTTCAGCCCCAGCATTTT.

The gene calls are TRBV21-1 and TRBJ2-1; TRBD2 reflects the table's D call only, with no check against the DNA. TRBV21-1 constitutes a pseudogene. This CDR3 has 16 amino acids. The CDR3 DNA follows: TGTGCCAGCAGCAAATTCCCCCGGGAGGATATCGATGAGCAGTTCTTC. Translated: CASSKFPREDIDEQFF.